This T cell receptor beta chain was identified in a study of read filtering for tumor transcriptome and immune sequencing. Germline V gene data show CDR1 as MNHEY and CDR2 as SVGAGI. The CDR3 contains 14 residues. V lost 5 bases and J 5 bases, leaving 15 bases between the germline ends. A word on this clonotype: Its specificity is not known.

Broader study findings: Single-read clonotypes: around 81% of IR-seq clonotypes (roughly 3.2% of reads), about 75% of RNA-seq clonotypes (roughly 49% of reads).

The library was built from roughly 400 ng RNA with molecular barcoded adaptors for alpha/delta and beta/gamma chains. Via MiXCR, TCRdb re-called the reads, giving one row per CDR3 protein. The table records about 86,000 distinct CDR3 sequences, around 12% of them present only once. The chain joins TRBV6-5 to TRBJ1-1; TRBD1 is a possible D gene (6 bases). The origin of this receptor is a donor aged 40 or older with multiple myeloma. Source material: a population of CD138-negative cells sorted from bone marrow. CDR3 residues: CASSKQGMVTEAFF. CDR3 DNA: TGTGCCAGCAGTAAACAGGGAATGGTGACTGAAGCTTTCTTT.